Below are 18 T cell receptor beta chains sequenced from a single sample in a study of blood T cell repertoires in COVID-19. The repertoire was sequenced with immunoSEQ multiplex PCR; TCRdb's copy has only in-frame clones and lacks some. Of roughly 500,000 clones in the sample, approximately 92% were seen once. Specimen: peripheral blood. The receptors here all came from a young man with COVID-19, enrolled during active disease.

V and J are TRBV2 and TRBJ1-2; D possibly corresponds to TRBD1 (6 bases). CDR3 length equals 13 residues. The V gene's germline CDR1 is SNHLY and CDR2 FYNNEI. The V end lost 8 bases, the J end lost 4 bases, and 14 bases lay between the germline ends. CDR3 protein: CASPREQGYGYTF. The DNA for the CDR3 is TGTGCCAGCCCCAGGGAACAGGGCTATGGCTACACCTTC.

This chain joins TRBV11-2 and TRBJ2-7; D may be TRBD1 (6 bases). This CDR3 comprises 12 residues. The germline V gene has CDR1 SGHAT and CDR2 FQNNGV. The V end was cut by 4 bases, the J end by 6 bases, with 10 bases between. The DNA of the CDR3 is TGTGCCAGCAGCTCACAGGGAATCGAGCAGTACTTC. Its protein is CASSSQGIEQYF.

The V and J genes are TRBV3-1 (or the pseudogene TRBV3-2) and TRBJ1-2, with D perhaps TRBD1 (5 bases). Trimming pared 1 base from V and 7 bases from J, leaving 7 bases between. Germline lookup yields CDR1 LGHDT and CDR2 YNNKEL (reference sequence). This CDR3 is built from 12 residues. The CDR3 DNA reads TGTGCCAGCAGCCAAGGGGGGGGTGGCTACACCTTC. Translated: CASSQGGGGYTF.

The chain recombines TRBV7-8 with TRBJ2-5, with a tentative D call TRBD2 (6 bases). The CDR3 is 15 residues long. V was shortened by 6 bases and J by 5 bases, with 19 bases between the two germline ends. Germline CDR1 is SGHVS and CDR2 is FQNEAQ. CDR3 protein: CASRHSGSLGETQYF. CDR3 nucleotides: TGTGCCAGCAGACATAGCGGTAGCCTCGGGGAGACCCAGTACTTC.

This chain connects TRBV9 to TRBJ2-3, with TRBD2 identical over 10 bases. CDR3 size: 17 residues. Unmatched junction bases numbered 11, after V lost 7 bases and J lost 0 bases. The V gene's germline CDR1 is SGDLS and CDR2 YYNGEE. Here the CDR3 reads CASGGSGRAVSTDTQYF. CDR3 in DNA: TGTGCCAGCGGGGGGAGCGGGAGGGCAGTGAGCACAGATACGCAGTATTTT. Complete variable domain (other parts from reference TRBV9 and TRBJ2-3): DSGVTQTPKHLITATGQRVTLRCSPRSGDLSVYWYQQSLDQGLQFLIQYYNGEERAKGNILERFSAQQFPDLHSELNLSSLELGDSALYFCASGGSGRAVSTDTQYFGPGTRLTVL.

The chain uses TRBV19 and TRBJ2-3, with D possibly matching TRBD2 (6 bases). The CDR3 has 14 residues. V was cut by 3 bases and J by 6 bases, with 13 bases left in between. Germline V lookup: CDR1 LNHDA, CDR2 SQIVND (reference sequence). CDR3 bases: TGTGCCAGTAGTATCCAGCGGGCCTCGGATACGCAGTATTTT. This encodes CASSIQRASDTQYF.

V gene TRBV3-1 (or the pseudogene TRBV3-2) combines with J gene TRBJ2-5; 9 bases fit TRBD2. CDR3 length: 15 amino acids. Germline V gene lookup returns CDR1 LGHDT and CDR2 YNNKEL (reference sequence). J lost 6 bases, V lost 4 bases, and 9 bases had no gene match. CDR3 in amino acids: CASSPGGSGSKTQYF. In DNA form, the CDR3 reads TGTGCCAGCAGCCCTGGTGGTAGCGGGAGTAAGACCCAGTACTTC.

The chain carries TRBV19 and TRBJ1-3; D not certain. The CDR3 length is 15 residues. Trimming removed 2 bases at V and 0 bases at J, with 8 bases between. Germline V gene lookup returns CDR1 LNHDA and CDR2 SQIVND (reference sequence). The CDR3 DNA reads as TGTGCCAGTAGTATATTTGGACTCTCTGGAAACACCATATATTTT. Translation: CASSIFGLSGNTIYF. The full variable domain, rest sourced from reference TRBV19 and TRBJ1-3, is DGGITQSPKYLFRKEGQNVTLSCEQNLNHDAMYWYRQDPGQGLRLIYYSQIVNDFQKGDIAEGYSVSREKKESFPLTVTSAQKNPTAFYLCASSIFGLSGNTIYFGEGSWLTVV.

The J gene is TRBJ2-5, the V gene TRBV6-5; D not resolved. Trimming stripped 4 bases from V and 3 bases from J, with 9 bases between. The germline gives CDR1 MNHEY, CDR2 SVGAGI. This CDR3 spans 13 amino acids. In DNA, the CDR3 is TGTGCCAGCAGTTTAACCGAGAAAGAGACCCAGTACTTC. This gives the protein CASSLTEKETQYF.

This sequence joins TRBV29-1 and TRBJ1-1; D gene ambiguous. CDR1 is SQVTM and CDR2 is ANQGSEA in the germline V gene. This CDR3 is built from 10 residues. V was shortened by 6 bases and J by 3 bases, with 5 bases between the two germline ends. CDR3 DNA: TGCAGCGTCCGCGACACTGAAGCTTTCTTT. Its translation: CSVRDTEAFF.

The CDR3 reads CASRRGGTVGSNYGYTF. CDR3 bases: TGTGCCAGCAGGCGCGGGGGGACAGTAGGTTCTAACTATGGCTACACCTTC. The rearrangement uses TRBV5-4 and TRBJ1-2, with 7 bases identical to TRBD1. Looked up from germline, CDR1 is SGHNT and CDR2 is YYREEE (reference sequence). The CDR3 consists of 17 residues. V gave up 5 bases and J gave up 0 bases; unmatched junction bases: 13.

On this clone: Additional DNA sequences in this sample encode the identical CDR3. J is TRBJ2-2 and V is TRBV5-1, with a weak D call TRBD2 (7 bases). The V gene lost 0 bases and the J gene lost 3 bases, with 9 bases spanning the gap. Germline V gene data show CDR1 as SGHRS and CDR2 as YFSETQ. The CDR3 extends over 15 amino acids. In DNA, the CDR3 is TGCGCCAGCAGCTTGGCGGGGGGCCACACCGGGGAGCTGTTTTTT. This encodes CASSLAGGHTGELFF.

This chain uses TRBV29-1 with TRBJ2-1; D may be TRBD1 (6 bases). CDR1 is SQVTM and CDR2 is ANQGSEA in the germline V gene. V was cut by 4 bases and J by 9 bases, with 10 bases left in between. This CDR3 spans 11 amino acids. The CDR3 coding sequence is TGCAGCGTTGTTTGGGGGCCTGAGCAGTTCTTC. It yields the protein CSVVWGPEQFF.

The chain recombines TRBV7-9 with TRBJ1-1; the D is unclear. Trimming stripped 3 bases from V and 4 bases from J, with 15 bases between. The CDR3 is made up of 15 amino acids. The V gene's germline CDR1 is SEHNR and CDR2 FQNEAQ (reference sequence). CDR3 protein: CASSFLGIGGTEAFF. Written as DNA, the CDR3 is TGTGCCAGCAGCTTCCTTGGGATAGGAGGCACTGAAGCTTTCTTT.

This chain links TRBV11-1 with TRBJ2-1, with D unresolved. Looked up from germline, CDR1 is SGHAT and CDR2 is FQDESV (reference sequence). Trimming pared 5 bases from V and 8 bases from J, leaving 22 bases between. The length of the CDR3 is 16 residues. DNA of the CDR3: TGTGCCAGCAGCGCAGATCGGCCCCCCTGGAGCGATGAGCAGTTCTTC. It codes for CASSADRPPWSDEQFF.

The chain joins TRBV11-2 to TRBJ2-1; 12 nucleotides line up with TRBD2. The CDR3 length is 16 residues. CDR1 SGHAT and CDR2 FQNNGV come from the germline V gene. J was trimmed by 3 bases and V by 4 bases; bases with no gene match: 4. The CDR3 region has the DNA TGTGCCAGCAGCTCCACTAGCGGGGGGAACTACAATGAGCAGTTCTTC. Encoded protein: CASSSTSGGNYNEQFF. Supplemented by reference TRBV11-2 and TRBJ2-1, the full variable domain reads EAGVAQSPRYKIIEKRQSVAFWCNPISGHATLYWYQQILGQGPKLLIQFQNNGVVDDSQLPKDRFSAERLKGVDSTLKIQPAKLEDSAVYLCASSSTSGGNYNEQFFGPGTRLTVL.

The gene calls are TRBV27 and TRBJ2-4, with TRBD2 matching over 10 bases. The V segment lost 3 bases and the J segment 1 base; nucleotides outside the gene matches: 6. Germline V gene lookup returns CDR1 MNHEY and CDR2 SMNVEV (reference sequence). The CDR3 extends over 17 amino acids. Here the CDR3 reads CASSLERGGPAKNIQYF. DNA of the CDR3: TGTGCCAGCAGTTTGGAGCGGGGGGGCCCTGCCAAAAACATTCAGTACTTC.

V gene TRBV5-5 combines with J gene TRBJ2-5; weak D call: TRBD2 (5 bases). The CDR3 is 14 residues long. V gave up 4 bases and J gave up 1 base, with 11 bases separating them. CDR1 SGHKS and CDR2 YYEKEE come from the germline V gene (reference sequence). CDR3 nucleotide sequence: TGTGCCAGCAGCCCGGACTTCTCCCAAGAGACCCAGTACTTC. It is translated as CASSPDFSQETQYF.